This T cell receptor (beta chain) was obtained from a study of T cell responses to AZD1222 COVID-19 vaccine. Study-level points and caveats: Among AZD1222 vaccinees, only six or seven were seropositive at baseline.

TCRdb's table, derived via immunoSEQ multiplex PCR, lists solely in-frame clones and lacks some. The sample includes approximately 110,000 clones, 89% of them seen just once. The CDR3 consists of 16 residues. The V gene end was trimmed by 4 bases and the J gene end by 4 bases; junction bases not matched to a gene: 10. Germline values: CDR1 SGDLS, CDR2 YYNGEE. As for this clone: The antigen remains unidentified.

This rearrangement joins TRBV9 to TRBJ2-1, with TRBD2 identical over 8 bases. This clonotype was obtained from an adult in good health. Specimen: peripheral blood, collected on day 0 of AZD1222 vaccination. DNA of the CDR3: TGTGCCAGCAGCACAGCCAATAGCGGGGTTTACAATGAGCAGTTCTTC. It translates to CASSTANSGVYNEQFF. Full variable domain (remainder filled in from reference TRBV9 and TRBJ2-1): DSGVTQTPKHLITATGQRVTLRCSPRSGDLSVYWYQQSLDQGLQFLIQYYNGEERAKGNILERFSAQQFPDLHSELNLSSLELGDSALYFCASSTANSGVYNEQFFGPGTRLTVL.